These 8 T cell receptor beta chains came from one sample sequenced in a study of siplizumab effects on memory and regulatory T cells. The table came from immunoSEQ multiplex PCR; TCRdb's copy has only in-frame clones and leaves some out. This sample has some 53,000 clones, with under 98% found just once. The source material was naive CD4+ T cells sorted from blood. Receptors were obtained from a human donor in good health.

This sequence joins TRBV5-4 and TRBJ2-3; 8 bases match TRBD2. CDR1 and CDR2 from the germline V gene are SGHNT and YYREEE (reference sequence). This CDR3 spans 15 amino acids. The trim removed 4 bases at V and 4 bases at J, leaving 8 bases unmatched. CDR3 in amino acids: CASSVGTSSSDTQYF. The CDR3 DNA reads as TGTGCCAGCAGCGTAGGGACTAGTAGCTCAGATACGCAGTATTTT.

The V call is TRBV7-2, the J call TRBJ1-2; D is perhaps TRBD1 (5 bases). Per the germline V gene, CDR1 is SGHTA and CDR2 is FQGNSA. The CDR3 extends over 14 amino acids. V dropped 1 base and J dropped 4 bases, with 10 bases sitting between them. CDR3: CASSLVQGSYGYTF. The CDR3 nucleotides read TGTGCCAGCAGCTTAGTCCAGGGTAGCTATGGCTACACCTTC.

In its sample, this clone was seen once. This rearrangement joins TRBV6-6 to TRBJ2-6; D gene uncertain. The CDR3 contains 14 residues. The germline gives CDR1 MNHNY, CDR2 SVGAGI (reference sequence). CDR3 sequence: CAALQSSGANVLTF. The CDR3 region has the DNA TGTGCGGCACTGCAAAGCTCTGGGGCCAACGTCCTGACTTTC.

The CDR3 reads CASSFIWTDTQYF. The CDR3 bases are TGTGCCAGCAGCTTTATTTGGACAGATACGCAGTATTTT. The J gene is TRBJ2-3, the V gene TRBV5-4; D is uncertain. Trimming cost V 2 bases and J 3 bases, with 7 bases left between them. This CDR3 has 13 residues. CDR1 and CDR2 from the germline V gene are SGHNT and YYREEE (reference sequence). The full variable domain, with the rest looked up from reference TRBV5-4 and TRBJ2-3, is ETGVTQSPTHLIKTRGQQVTLRCSSQSGHNTVSWYQQALGQGPQFIFQYYREEENGRGNFPPRFSGLQFPNYSSELNVNALELDDSALYLCASSFIWTDTQYFGPGTRLTVL.

V and J are TRBV5-1 and TRBJ2-5; 8 bases fit TRBD2. There are 15 residues in the CDR3. Germline CDR1 is SGHRS and CDR2 is YFSETQ. Trimming cost V 0 bases and J 5 bases; bases outside gene matches: 6. DNA for the CDR3: TGCGCCAGCAGCTTGGTTAGCGGGATCCATGAGACCCAGTACTTC. Translating it yields CASSLVSGIHETQYF.

V and J are TRBV28 and TRBJ2-5; D is undetermined. Germline-derived CDR1 and CDR2 are MDHEN and SYDVKM. This CDR3 has 14 amino acids. Between the trimmed V and J ends, which lost 5 bases and 5 bases, there was a span of 15 bases. This CDR3 is CASSRPGARETQYF. CDR3 bases: TGTGCCAGCAGTCGACCGGGCGCGAGGGAGACCCAGTACTTC. The full variable domain, with the rest looked up from reference TRBV28 and TRBJ2-5, is DVKVTQSSRYLVKRTGEKVFLECVQDMDHENMFWYRQDPGLGLRLIYFSYDVKMKEKGDIPEGYSVSREKKERFSLILESASTNQTSMYLCASSRPGARETQYFGPGTRLLVL.

The chain uses TRBV5-1 and TRBJ2-3; 14 nucleotides align to TRBD2. The CDR3 covers 17 residues. The V and J ends lost 0 bases and 8 bases, in that order; junction bases with no gene match: 8. The germline V gene encodes CDR1 SGHRS and CDR2 YFSETQ. The CDR3 DNA follows: TGCGCCAGCAGCTTGGGAGCCGCCGGGACTAGCGGGGGTACGCAGTATTTT. Encoded protein: CASSLGAAGTSGGTQYF.

V gene TRBV7-2 combines with J gene TRBJ2-1; possibly TRBD2 for D (6 bases). CDR3 size: 12 residues. V lost 5 bases, J lost 7 bases, and 9 bases lay in between. The V gene's germline CDR1 is SGHTA and CDR2 FQGNSA. This CDR3 reads CASSPGRNEQFF. DNA of the CDR3: TGTGCCAGCAGCCCTGGGAGGAATGAGCAGTTCTTC.